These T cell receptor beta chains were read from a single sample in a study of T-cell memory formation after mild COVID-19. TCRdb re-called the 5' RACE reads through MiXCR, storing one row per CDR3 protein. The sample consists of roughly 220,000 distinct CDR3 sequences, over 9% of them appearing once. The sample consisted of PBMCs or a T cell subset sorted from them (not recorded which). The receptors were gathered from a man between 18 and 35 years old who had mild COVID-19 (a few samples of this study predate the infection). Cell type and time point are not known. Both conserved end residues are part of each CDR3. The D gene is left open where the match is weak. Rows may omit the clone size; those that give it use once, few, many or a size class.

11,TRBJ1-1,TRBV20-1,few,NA,TGCAGGGGGCTTGGTGGCACTGAAGCTTTCTTT,CRGLGGTEAFF
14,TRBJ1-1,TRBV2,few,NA,TGTGCCAGCAGCCTCGGACCCCGCCCGCCGACTGCTTTCTTT,CASSLGPRPPTAFF
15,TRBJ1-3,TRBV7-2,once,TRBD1,TGTGCCAGCAGCTTAAATCAGGGGGTTGGAAACACCATATATTTT,CASSLNQGVGNTIYF
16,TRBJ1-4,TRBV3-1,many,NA,TGTGCCAGCAGCCAAATGGAGGGAGGAACTAATGAAAAACTGTTTTTT,CASSQMEGGTNEKLFF
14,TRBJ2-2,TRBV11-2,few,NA,TGTGCCAGCAGCTTAGTTGGAGGGGAGCGGGAGCTGTTTTTT,CASSLVGGERELFF
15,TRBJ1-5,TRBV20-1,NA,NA,TGCAGTGCTAGAGATCTTCGAGGGTCGGGACAGCCCCAGCATTTT,CSARDLRGSGQPQHF
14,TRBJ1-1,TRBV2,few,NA,TGTGCCAGCAGGGCGCTTGAAGTTGGCAGTGAAGCTTTCTTT,CASRALEVGSEAFF
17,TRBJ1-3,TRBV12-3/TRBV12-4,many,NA,TGTGCCAGTATACCGTTTACAGGGACTGTGTCTGGAAACACCATATATTTT,CASIPFTGTVSGNTIYF
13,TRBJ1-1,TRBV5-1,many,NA,TGCGCCAGCAGCTTGTCCCTGGGGGCTGAAGCTTTCTTT,CASSLSLGAEAFF
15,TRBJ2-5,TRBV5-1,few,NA,TGCGCCAGCAGCTTAGGAAGGGGGGGACGGGAGACCCAGTACTTC,CASSLGRGGRETQYF
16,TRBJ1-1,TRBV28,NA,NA,TGTGCCAGCAGCCTGGATCGGGGGGCGGGGAACACTGAAGCTTTCTTT,CASSLDRGAGNTEAFF
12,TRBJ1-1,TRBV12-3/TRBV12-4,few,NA,TGTGCCAGCAGTTTAGCGCGCTCTGAAGCTTTCTTT,CASSLARSEAFF
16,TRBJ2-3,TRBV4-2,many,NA,TGTGCCAGCAGCCAAGGGATCGGACCTAGCACAGATACGCAGTATTTT,CASSQGIGPSTDTQYF
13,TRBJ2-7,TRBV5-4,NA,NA,TGTGCCAGCAGTCAAAAAGACTCCTACGAGCAGTACTTC,CASSQKDSYEQYF
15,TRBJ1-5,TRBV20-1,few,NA,TGCAGTGCCAAGAGGGGCGGGGACTTCAATCAGCCCCAGCATTTT,CSAKRGGDFNQPQHF
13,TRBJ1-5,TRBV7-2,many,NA,TGTGCCAGCAGCAAAGATCCCAATCAGCCCCAGCATTTT,CASSKDPNQPQHF
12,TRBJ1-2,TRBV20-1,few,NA,TGCAGTGCTAGCGGGGGGAACTATGGCTACACCTTC,CSASGGNYGYTF
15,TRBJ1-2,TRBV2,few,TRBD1,TGTGCCAGCAGTGGTGGTAAGGGGGCAACGGAAGGCTACACCTTC,CASSGGKGATEGYTF
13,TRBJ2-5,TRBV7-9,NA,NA,TGTGCCAGCAGCCCGGGCCACTGGGAGACCCAGTACTTC,CASSPGHWETQYF
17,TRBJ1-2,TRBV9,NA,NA,TGTGCCAGCAGCGTAGTCAGAGACACAGGGCCAAACTATGGCTACACCTTC,CASSVVRDTGPNYGYTF
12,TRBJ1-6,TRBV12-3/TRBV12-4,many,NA,TGTGCCAGCAGTTTAGGGGGGTCACCCCTCCACTTT,CASSLGGSPLHF
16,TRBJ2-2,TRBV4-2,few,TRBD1,TGTGCCAGCAGCCACAGGGACAGGGGACCCACCGGGGAGCTGTTTTTT,CASSHRDRGPTGELFF
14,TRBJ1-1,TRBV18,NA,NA,TGTGCCAGCTCACCATCCCCTGCCCTCACTGAAGCTTTCTTT,CASSPSPALTEAFF
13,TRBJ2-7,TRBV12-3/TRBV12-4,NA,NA,TGTGCCAGCAGTTCGAGGAGGACCCCCCAGCAGTACTTC,CASSSRRTPQQYF
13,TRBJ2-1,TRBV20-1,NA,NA,TGCAGTGCTAGTTCCGCCGCCTACAATGAGCAGTTCTTC,CSASSAAYNEQFF
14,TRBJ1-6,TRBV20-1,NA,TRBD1,TGCAGCCCTTCTCCTGGGACAGGGGTGGCACCCCTCCACTTT,CSPSPGTGVAPLHF
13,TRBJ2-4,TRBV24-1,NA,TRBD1,TGTGCCACCAGTGATGGGACAGAAAACATTCAGTACTTC,CATSDGTENIQYF
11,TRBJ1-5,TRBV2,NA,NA,TGTGCCAGCAGTGACAATCATCCCCAGCATTTT,CASSDNHPQHF
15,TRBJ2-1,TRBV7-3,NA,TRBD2,TGTGCCAGCAGGCCGCGGGGGGCCCCGTACAATGAGCAGTTCTTC,CASRPRGAPYNEQFF
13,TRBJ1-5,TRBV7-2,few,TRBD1,TGTGCCAGCAACCCAGGGGGGAGGCAGCCCCAGCATTTT,CASNPGGRQPQHF
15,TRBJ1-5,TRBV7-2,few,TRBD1,TGTGCCAGCAGCTCCCAGACAGGGATCAATCAGCCCCAGCATTTT,CASSSQTGINQPQHF
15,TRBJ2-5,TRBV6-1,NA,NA,TGTGCCAGCAGTGAAGTTTGGGCCCCAGGAAAGACCCAGTACTTC,CASSEVWAPGKTQYF